The next 32 T cell receptor beta chains were all read from a single sample in a study of blood T cells in healthy people across ages. With a J-beta primer mix and a sample-barcoded 5' primer, a second PCR ran roughly 6 to 11 cycles. TCRdb re-called the 5' RACE reads with MiXCR, one entry per CDR3 protein. There are around 1,000,000 distinct CDR3 sequences in the sample; approximately 25% occur only once, and about 0.69% lies in the top ten. This sample was also put to use in a study of T cells of mothers and their children.

The sequencing sample was made of blood. Every receptor here comes from a girl under 10 years old in good health.

This clonotype was counted a few times. The gene calls are TRBV6-2 or TRBV6-3 and TRBJ2-7; D is uncertain. CDR3 length: 14 amino acids. The V and J ends lost 8 bases and 3 bases respectively, with 17 bases between them. Germline loops: CDR1 MNHEY, CDR2 SVGEGT. Here the CDR3 DNA reads TGTGCCAGCGGACCGTTGCTAGGATTCTACGAGCAGTACTTC. As protein: CASGPLLGFYEQYF.

With regard to this clonotype: The CDR3 carries no conserved terminal phenylalanine or tryptophan, so it likely arises from a read error. V and J are TRBV20-1 and TRBJ2-4, with 14 bases fitting TRBD2. CDR3 length: 17 residues. Germline CDR1 reads DFQATT; CDR2 reads SNEGSKA (reference sequence). V shed 6 bases and J 8 bases; nucleotides not matched to a gene: 15. CDR3 amino acids: CSAARGAGGLAGDIQYL. The CDR3 DNA sequence: TGCAGTGCCGCTCGGGGGGCGGGGGGACTAGCGGGAGACATTCAGTACCTC.

V and J are TRBV7-8 and TRBJ2-5; no reliable D call. The DNA matches TRBJ2-1 better at its end, which makes the J call doubtful. Germline CDR1 SGHVS, CDR2 FQNEAQ. This CDR3 has 12 residues. The CDR3 DNA follows: TGTGCCAGCAGCTCCGGCCCAGAAGAGCAGTTCTTC. It yields the protein CASSSGPEEQFF.

This clonotype occurred a few times. One end of the junction does not line up with germline, which may come from a read error. The DNA for the CDR3 is TGTGCCAACAGTTCAACAGTAATGAAGGAGACCCAGTACTTC. Amino acid sequence: CANSSTVMKETQYF. The chain couples TRBV28 to TRBJ2-5; D gene unclear. The germline V gene has CDR1 MDHEN and CDR2 SYDVKM. The CDR3 has 14 residues.

Only a few counts were recorded for this clonotype. This chain links TRBV4-1 with TRBJ1-2; D is unresolved. Trimming shortened V by 1 base and J by 4 bases, and 31 bases separated the two germline ends. This CDR3 has 21 amino acids. Germline V gene data show CDR1 as MGHRA and CDR2 as YSYEKL. Here the CDR3 reads CASSQVIFPAGYDPTTYGYTF. The CDR3 DNA follows: TGCGCCAGCAGCCAAGTTATTTTCCCCGCCGGGTACGACCCAACCACCTATGGCTACACCTTC.

The chain recombines TRBV7-2 with TRBJ2-1; 12 bases fit TRBD2. In germline, CDR1 is SGHTA, CDR2 FQGNSA. The CDR3 contains 15 residues. Germline trimming cut 6 bases from V and 8 bases from J; bases unmatched to any gene: 8. The CDR3 nucleotides are TGTGCCAGCAGGAGGACTAGCGGGGATTTAGATGAGCAGTTCTTC. Its translation: CASRRTSGDLDEQFF.

The chain has TRBV12-3 or TRBV12-4 and TRBJ2-4, with D hard to call. CDR3 length equals 12 residues. Trimming shortened V by 3 bases and J by 5 bases, and 5 bases separated the two germline ends. The chain's CDR3 is CASSFQENIQYF. DNA for the CDR3: TGTGCCAGCAGTTTCCAAGAAAACATTCAGTACTTC.

CDR3 protein: CSVWGTTGEYLTDTQYF. DNA of the CDR3: TGCAGCGTTTGGGGGACGACAGGGGAGTATTTAACAGATACGCAGTATTTT. The chain employs TRBV29-1 and TRBJ2-3, with TRBD1 matching 8 bases. V gave up 5 bases and J gave up 3 bases; unmatched junction bases: 16. The CDR3 is made up of 17 amino acids. Germline CDR1 SQVTM, CDR2 ANQGSEA.

This clonotype turned up a few times. In DNA, the CDR3 is TGTGCCAGCAGCTTATTCCTGTGGCGGACCTCTGGGGCCAACGTCCTGACTTTC. Protein sequence: CASSLFLWRTSGANVLTF. The rearrangement links TRBV7-9 to TRBJ2-6; D is unresolved. Looked up from germline, CDR1 is SEHNR and CDR2 is FQNEAQ (reference sequence). Trimming stripped 2 bases from V and 0 bases from J, with 14 bases between. CDR3 length: 18 amino acids.

The sample holds many counts of this clonotype. V is TRBV6-6 and J is TRBJ2-5; D might be TRBD1 or TRBD2, each matching 6 bases. Trimming cost V 3 bases and J 4 bases, with 12 bases left between them. CDR1 and CDR2 (germline): MNHNY, SVGAGI (reference sequence). The CDR3 is 14 amino acids. The CDR3 loop reads CASSYPGGGETQYF. As DNA, the CDR3 is TGTGCCAGCAGTTATCCCGGGGGCGGAGAGACCCAGTACTTC.

At least ten counts were recorded for this clonotype. The chain combines TRBV27 with TRBJ2-1; tentatively, D is TRBD1 (7 bases). Germline V gene lookup returns CDR1 MNHEY and CDR2 SMNVEV (reference sequence). The V and J ends lost 2 bases and 3 bases respectively, with 8 bases between them. CDR3 length: 14 amino acids. Here the CDR3 DNA reads TGTGCCAGCAGTTTACAGGGGGGCTACAATGAGCAGTTCTTC. Residues: CASSLQGGYNEQFF.

This clonotype has just one count. The chain has TRBV4-2 and TRBJ2-1, with unresolved D. Looked up from germline, CDR1 is LGHNA and CDR2 is YNFKEQ. The CDR3 runs to 17 residues. Trimming left V 4 bases short and J 0 bases short, with 16 bases between. The CDR3 nucleotides read TGTGCCAGCAGCCCAACACTTCTCTCTGGCTCCTACAATGAGCAGTTCTTC. Translating it yields CASSPTLLSGSYNEQFF.

This clonotype was detected a few times. This chain uses TRBV7-2 with TRBJ2-3; the D is unclear. V lost 8 bases, J lost 6 bases, and 15 bases lay in between. Per germline, CDR1 SGHTA and CDR2 FQGNSA. This CDR3 is built from 13 residues. The DNA for the CDR3 is TGTGCCAGCCCGGGCCGACGGCGGGATACGCAGTATTTT. This gives the protein CASPGRRRDTQYF.

This CDR3 is CSAKEGVAEAFF. The CDR3 DNA is TGCAGTGCTAAGGAGGGGGTCGCTGAAGCTTTCTTT. The chain is built from TRBV20-1 and TRBJ1-1; perhaps TRBD1 as D (6 bases). The CDR3 has 12 amino acids. Germline V gives CDR1 DFQATT, CDR2 SNEGSKA (reference sequence). Trimming shortened V by 4 bases and J by 6 bases, and 12 bases separated the two germline ends.

This clonotype was found a few times. The CDR3: CASSFGRGEQETQYF. DNA for the CDR3: TGCGCCAGCAGCTTTGGCAGGGGTGAACAAGAGACCCAGTACTTC. The chain joins TRBV5-1 to TRBJ2-5, with D possibly matching TRBD1 (6 bases). With 2 bases removed from V and 2 bases from J, the gap between germline ends came to 13 bases. Germline-derived CDR1 and CDR2 are SGHRS and YFSETQ. This CDR3 contains 15 residues.

In regard to this clonotype: One junction end disagrees with the germline gene, perhaps due to a read error. V gene TRBV19 combines with J gene TRBJ1-1; possibly TRBD1 for D (5 bases). This CDR3 spans 14 amino acids. Per germline, CDR1 LNHDA and CDR2 SQIVND (reference sequence). Here the CDR3 reads CASSIWGWNSEAFF. The DNA of the CDR3 is TGTGCCAGTAGTATTTGGGGGTGGAACAGTGAAGCTTTCTTT.

The table lists this clonotype with a few counts. The chain has TRBV7-6 and TRBJ2-5; no clear D. Gene TRBJ2-1 matches the end of the DNA better, so the J call may be wrong. Per germline, CDR1 SGHVS and CDR2 FNYEAQ. The CDR3 has 15 residues. The CDR3 coding sequence is TGTGCCAGCAGCTCCACCGGAACGGTGGCCAATGAGCAGTTCTTC. Protein product: CASSSTGTVANEQFF.

This clonotype was seen only a few times. The chain couples TRBV6-1 to TRBJ2-5, with 9 bases that match TRBD1. TRBJ2-7 matches the DNA end more closely, so the J call is doubtful. Germline-derived CDR1 and CDR2 are MNHNS and SASEGT. There are 15 residues in the CDR3. In DNA, the CDR3 is TGTGCCAGCAGGAGGGGTCGGGACAGGGTCTACGAGCAGTACTTC. Its translation: CASRRGRDRVYEQYF.

In this sample, this clonotype turned up a few times. The chain couples TRBV28 to TRBJ2-5, with TRBD1 matching 8 bases. The CDR3 has 15 amino acids. Germline V gene lookup returns CDR1 MDHEN and CDR2 SYDVKM. Losses at the gene ends were 2 bases for V and 4 bases for J; bases not matched to a gene: 6. CDR3 nucleotides: TGTGCCAGCAGTTTACTGGACAGGGATCGAGAGACCCAGTACTTC. As protein: CASSLLDRDRETQYF.

This clonotype came up a few times. The DNA for the CDR3 is TGCAGTGCTGTCTCTAGCGCCCTCCAAGAGACCCAGTACTTC. Translated, it gives CSAVSSALQETQYF. V is TRBV20-1 and J is TRBJ2-5; D possibly corresponds to TRBD2 (6 bases). With 5 bases removed from V and 1 base from J, the gap between germline ends came to 14 bases. This CDR3 contains 14 residues. The germline CDR1 and CDR2 sequences are DFQATT and SNEGSKA (reference sequence).

The chain combines TRBV6-2 or TRBV6-3 with TRBJ2-1; weak D call: TRBD1 (5 bases). This CDR3 is built from 14 residues. V was shortened by 3 bases and J by 4 bases, with 10 bases between the two germline ends. Germline V gene data show CDR1 as MNHEY and CDR2 as SVGEGT. CDR3 DNA sequence: TGTGCCAGCAGTTATATAGGACAATACAATGAGCAGTTCTTC. Its protein is CASSYIGQYNEQFF.

V and J are TRBV29-1 and TRBJ2-3; TRBD2 might be the D (5 bases). V lost 6 bases to trimming and J lost 6 bases, with 16 bases between them. The CDR3 totals 13 residues. From germline, CDR1 is SQVTM and CDR2 ANQGSEA. The CDR3 reads CSVPGYLQDTQYF. CDR3 sequence (DNA): TGCAGCGTCCCGGGGTACCTACAGGATACGCAGTATTTT.

The V call is TRBV7-2, the J call TRBJ2-1; 10 nucleotides align to TRBD1. The CDR3 runs 14 residues. V trimming: 8 bases; J trimming: 7 bases; junction bases outside the gene matches: 8. Germline CDR1 SGHTA, CDR2 FQGNSA. The CDR3 is CASSRDRGFNEQFF. The CDR3, as DNA: TGTGCCAGCTCTCGGGACAGGGGCTTTAATGAGCAGTTCTTC.

The chain combines TRBV29-1 with TRBJ2-7; D unclear. The last part of the DNA fits TRBJ2-5 better; the J call may be wrong. This CDR3 has 12 amino acids. The germline gives CDR1 SQVTM, CDR2 ANQGSEA. The CDR3 spells CSITSEQETQYF. The CDR3 DNA reads as TGCAGCATTACCAGCGAGCAAGAGACCCAGTACTTC.

This clonotype was detected a few times. The chain links TRBV6-5 to TRBJ2-7; TRBD2 might be the D (6 bases). CDR3 length: 14 residues. V shed 8 bases and J shed 2 bases, with 16 bases lying between them. The germline V gene encodes CDR1 MNHEY and CDR2 SVGAGI. CDR3 amino acids: CASQNRGFPYEQYF. The CDR3 nucleotides are TGTGCCAGCCAAAACCGGGGGTTCCCCTACGAGCAGTACTTC.

This clonotype was seen a few times. The rearrangement uses TRBV6-1 and TRBJ2-7; TRBD2 might be the D (6 bases). Germline assignment: CDR1 MNHNS and CDR2 SASEGT. The CDR3 contains 13 residues. With 1 base removed from V and 6 bases from J, the gap between germline ends came to 10 bases. In DNA, the CDR3 is TGTGCCAGCAGTGAAGTTACTAGCCGCGAGCAGTACTTC. This translates into CASSEVTSREQYF.

The chain is built from TRBV10-3 and TRBJ1-4; TRBD1 is a possible D gene (5 bases). Germline assignment: CDR1 ENHRY and CDR2 SYGVKD. This CDR3 region has 16 residues. Trimming removed 2 bases at V and 4 bases at J, with 14 bases between. CDR3 sequence: CAISEGQGSFNEKLFF. CDR3 DNA: TGTGCCATCAGTGAGGGGCAGGGATCCTTTAATGAAAAACTGTTTTTT.

The V call is TRBV29-1, the J call TRBJ2-1; D possibly corresponds to TRBD2 (6 bases). Germline V CDR1 and CDR2: SQVTM, ANQGSEA. The CDR3 runs 12 residues. This CDR3 is CSGGASYNEQFF. The CDR3 nucleotides are TGCAGTGGCGGGGCGTCCTACAATGAGCAGTTCTTC.

A few counts support this clonotype. The chain is built from TRBV5-1 and TRBJ2-1; 8 positions agree with TRBD1. The CDR3 is 14 amino acids. Germline V CDR1 and CDR2: SGHRS, YFSETQ. With 0 bases clipped from V and 15 bases from J, the junction kept 11 bases outside the gene matches. The CDR3 sequence: CASSLEPLGTGPFF. The DNA of the CDR3 is TGCGCCAGCAGCTTGGAGCCCCTCGGGACAGGACCGTTCTTC.

This clonotype was counted a few times. The chain is built from TRBV29-1 and TRBJ2-7, with 7 bases that match TRBD1. V lost 5 bases, J lost 2 bases, and 9 bases stayed unmatched. The CDR3 has 14 amino acids. Germline loops: CDR1 SQVTM, CDR2 ANQGSEA. CDR3 nucleotides: TGCAGCGTTACTCGGGACAGCTCCCCCTACGAGCAGTACTTC. Its translation: CSVTRDSSPYEQYF.

This clonotype showed up just a few times. J is TRBJ1-1 and V is TRBV5-1; maybe TRBD1 (5 bases). Trimming removed 2 bases at V and 1 base at J, with 9 bases between. Germline values: CDR1 SGHRS, CDR2 YFSETQ. The length of the CDR3 is 14 residues. This CDR3 reads CASSFSGENTEAFF. The CDR3 region has the DNA TGCGCCAGCAGCTTTTCGGGGGAGAACACTGAAGCTTTCTTT.

A few counts support this clonotype. The chain has TRBV14 and TRBJ2-5; TRBD2 might be the D (6 bases). Per the germline V gene, CDR1 is SGHDN and CDR2 is FVKESK. V gave up 4 bases and J gave up 7 bases, with 10 bases separating them. CDR3 length equals 12 residues. CDR3 in amino acids: CASSRGDGTQYF. For the CDR3, the DNA is TGTGCCAGCAGCCGGGGGGACGGGACCCAGTACTTC.